This TCR beta chain was sequenced in a study of T cells in Graves' hyperthyroidism and ophthalmopathy. V lost 4 bases and J lost 7; bases outside the gene matches: 4. Per germline, CDR1 MDHEN and CDR2 SYDVKM. This CDR3 contains 13 residues. This clonotype appeared a few times. Its antigen remains unknown. Findings of the study overall: The model predicted ophthalmopathy a median around 6.5 months before onset. Most thyroid clonotypes with frequency above 0.001 were detected in blood.

Amplified regions were TCR beta CDR3 sequences from RNA transcripts. The HTBI primer set served for first-round RT-PCR of the TCR CDR3. TCRdb re-analysed the multiplex PCR reads in MiXCR, keeping a single row per CDR3 protein. The sample consists of hundreds of thousands of distinct CDR3 sequences, about 15% of them appearing once. Graves' hyperthyroidism showing no ophthalmopathy progression within 18 months was considered stable. The PBMCs had their origin in 8.5 to 10 ml of fresh peripheral blood. The V gene is TRBV28, the J gene TRBJ1-2; 9 positions match TRBD1. The sample was blood. The source of this sequence is a woman between 25 and 40 years old with Graves' hyperthyroidism. The CDR3 bases are TGTGCCAGCAGTTGGGGACAGGGTGGTGGCTACACCTTC. This codes for CASSWGQGGGYTF.